This TCR beta chain was profiled in a study of blood T cell repertoires in COVID-19. Study in general: Material from acute and convalescent COVID-19 was sourced from the United States, Italy and Spain. T cells, B-cell-depleted T cells, or PBMCs supplied cDNA or gDNA.

This clone was seen a single time. The CDR3 is 17 residues long. Germline lookup yields CDR1 SGHTA and CDR2 FQGTGA. Between the trimmed V and J ends, which lost 0 bases and 0 bases, there was a span of 12 bases. Adults between roughly 18 and 90 years of age took part from about 24 US areas. Cohort 3 donors counted as recovered after two negative PCRs, clearance, or resolved symptoms. TCRdb's copy holds only in-frame clones and misses some; the assay was immunoSEQ multiplex PCR. The repertoire holds approximately 300,000 clones, with about nine tenths as singletons. The sequenced material came from PBMCs or T cells enriched from blood (not recorded which). The V call is TRBV7-3, the J call TRBJ2-1; TRBD2 might be the D (6 bases). The TCR was taken from a woman aged 18-35 years who had recovered from COVID-19. The CDR3 DNA sequence: TGTGCCAGCAGCTTAACCCCGGGACTCGACTCCTACAATGAGCAGTTCTTC. Amino acid sequence: CASSLTPGLDSYNEQFF.